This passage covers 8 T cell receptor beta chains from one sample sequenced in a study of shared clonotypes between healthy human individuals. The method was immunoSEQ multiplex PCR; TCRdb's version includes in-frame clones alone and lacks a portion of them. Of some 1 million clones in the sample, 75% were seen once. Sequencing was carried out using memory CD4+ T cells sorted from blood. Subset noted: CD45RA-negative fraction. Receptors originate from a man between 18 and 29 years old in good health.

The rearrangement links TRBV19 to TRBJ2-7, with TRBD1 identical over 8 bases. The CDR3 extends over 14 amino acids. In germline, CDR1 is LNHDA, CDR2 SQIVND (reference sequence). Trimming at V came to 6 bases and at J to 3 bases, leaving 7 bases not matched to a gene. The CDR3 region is CASSPGQGNYEQYF. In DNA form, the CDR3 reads TGTGCCAGTAGCCCCGGACAGGGTAACTACGAGCAGTACTTC.

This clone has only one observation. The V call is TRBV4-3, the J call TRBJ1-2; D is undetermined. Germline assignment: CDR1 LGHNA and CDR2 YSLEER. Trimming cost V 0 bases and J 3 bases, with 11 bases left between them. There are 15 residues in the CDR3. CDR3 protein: CASSQDSEDYYGYTF. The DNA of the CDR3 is TGCGCCAGCAGCCAAGATAGCGAAGATTACTATGGCTACACCTTC.

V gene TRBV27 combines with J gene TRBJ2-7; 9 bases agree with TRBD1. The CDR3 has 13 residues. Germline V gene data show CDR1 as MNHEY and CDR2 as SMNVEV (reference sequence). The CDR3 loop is CASSGTGSYEQYF. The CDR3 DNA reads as TGTGCTTCGTCCGGGACAGGGTCCTACGAGCAGTACTTC.

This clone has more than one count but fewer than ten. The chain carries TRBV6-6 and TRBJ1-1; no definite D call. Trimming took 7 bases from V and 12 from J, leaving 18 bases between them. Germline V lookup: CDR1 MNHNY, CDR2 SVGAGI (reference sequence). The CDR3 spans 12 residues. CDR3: CASKTGPQETFF. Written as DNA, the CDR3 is TGTGCCAGCAAAACGGGCCCCCAGGAAACTTTCTTT.

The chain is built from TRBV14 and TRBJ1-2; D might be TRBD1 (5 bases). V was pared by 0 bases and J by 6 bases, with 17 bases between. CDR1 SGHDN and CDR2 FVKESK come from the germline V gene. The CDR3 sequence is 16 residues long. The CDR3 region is CASSQDLRGAMDGYTF. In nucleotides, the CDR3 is TGTGCCAGCAGCCAAGATTTGAGGGGCGCAATGGATGGCTACACCTTC.

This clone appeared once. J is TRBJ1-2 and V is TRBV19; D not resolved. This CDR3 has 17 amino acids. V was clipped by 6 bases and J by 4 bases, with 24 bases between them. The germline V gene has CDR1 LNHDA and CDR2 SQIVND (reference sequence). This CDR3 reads CASSPPRGGEGGYGYTF. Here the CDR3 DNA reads TGTGCCAGTAGCCCCCCCCGGGGAGGCGAAGGAGGCTATGGCTACACCTTC.

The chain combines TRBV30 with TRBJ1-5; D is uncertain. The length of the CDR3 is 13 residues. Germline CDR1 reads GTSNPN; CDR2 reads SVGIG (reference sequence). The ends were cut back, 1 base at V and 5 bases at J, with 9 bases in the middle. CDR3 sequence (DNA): TGTGCCTGGAGTGAGGGCCCCTATCAGCCCCAGCATTTT. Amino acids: CAWSEGPYQPQHF.

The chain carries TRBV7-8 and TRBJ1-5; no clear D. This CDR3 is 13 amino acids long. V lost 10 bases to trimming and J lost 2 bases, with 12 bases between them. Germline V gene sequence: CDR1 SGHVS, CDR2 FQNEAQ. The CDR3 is CAIGPGGNQPQHF. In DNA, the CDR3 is TGTGCCATCGGACCCGGGGGCAATCAGCCCCAGCATTTT.